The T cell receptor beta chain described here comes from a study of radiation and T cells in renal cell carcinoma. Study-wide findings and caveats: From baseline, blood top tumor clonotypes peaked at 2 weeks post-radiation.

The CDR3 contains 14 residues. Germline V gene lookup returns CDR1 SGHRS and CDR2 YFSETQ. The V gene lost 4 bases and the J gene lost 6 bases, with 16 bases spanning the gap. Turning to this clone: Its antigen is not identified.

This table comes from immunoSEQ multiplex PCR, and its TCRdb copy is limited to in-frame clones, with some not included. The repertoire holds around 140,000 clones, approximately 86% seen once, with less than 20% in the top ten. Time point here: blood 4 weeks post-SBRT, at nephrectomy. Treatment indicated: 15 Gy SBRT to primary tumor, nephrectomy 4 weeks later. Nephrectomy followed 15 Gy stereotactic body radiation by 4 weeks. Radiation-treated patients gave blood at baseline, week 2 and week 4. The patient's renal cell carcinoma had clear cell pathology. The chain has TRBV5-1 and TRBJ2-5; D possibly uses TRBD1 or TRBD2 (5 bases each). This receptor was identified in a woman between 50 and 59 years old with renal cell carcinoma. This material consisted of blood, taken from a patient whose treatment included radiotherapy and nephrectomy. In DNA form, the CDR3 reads TGCGCCAGCAGCCCAGACAGTCCGGGGCAGACCCAGTACTTC. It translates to CASSPDSPGQTQYF.